This record looks at one TCR beta chain sequence and its context. The antigen this receptor binds is unknown. No qualities accompany the bases; no much larger clone lies one base away. The data belong to a study of T cell clonotyping in hematopoietic cell transplantation (dated by TCRdb to the early 2020s). With respect to the entire study: In the study, over a hundred blood samples were gathered from 30 to 40 consecutive transplant recipients and their related donors. Recruitment of patients was conducted between 2015 and January 2017, and follow-up was continued until September 2020 or death.

CDR1 and CDR2 are read off the germline V gene as SGHTA and FQGTGA. Including the terminal cysteine and phenylalanine, the CDR3 comprises 13 residues. Only the CDR3 part of the read is kept: 39 bases, read in frame from the first base. V loses 5 bases of germline sequence and J loses 1 base, and the interval between the two ends is 5 bases. TCR beta CDR3 regions were amplified from genomic DNA with the immunoSEQ assay, a bias-controlled multiplex PCR using V- and J-specific primers. In a second PCR step, the CDR3 amplicons were tagged with a proprietary barcode plus Illumina adapter sequences. CDR3 libraries were sequenced on an Illumina MiSeq instrument. In the original analysis: Export and quality control were handled in immunoSEQ Analyzer 3.0, while downstream analyses relied on R Bioconductor and Immunarch. Only productive rearrangements in the normalized downsampled data set were used to calculate repertoire metrics. In the normalized cohort, a clonotype counted as pathologically expanded if the clonotype was larger than 5 templates. The Inverse Simpson Index was used to measure repertoire diversity. The non-normalized data set was used for CMV-specificity analyses so that all clonotypes could be captured. The source is immuneACCESS, and TCRdb retained only in-frame sequences with V and J called. Part of the clones is not carried over; for the studies checked, unresolved V genes explain less than half of this, and the remainder is unexplained. V and J calls plus clone size are reproduced from that table; the DNA served to infer D and trimming. Present in this sample are around 2,700 clones, around four fifths of which were seen just once. The ten largest make up approximately 6.1% of the sample.

The time point label on this specimen signifies: 30 days after allo-HCT. Blood from recipients was drawn roughly 28 days before transplant, then again at days 30, 100 and 180 after transplant. Nuclei Lysis Solution was used to extract genomic DNA from fresh or cryopreserved unfractionated peripheral blood mononuclear cells. Summary of the overall study and its limitations: The sample size was limited and the cells went unsorted, which meant the CD4 and CD8 repertoire contributions could not be told apart. After transplant, TCR diversity in recipients dropped, and pathologically expanded clonotypes increased progressively from day 30 to day 180. Inverse Simpson Index values from donors and from recipients before transplant predicted broader TCR repertoire diversity after transplant. Recipient repertoires showed only a small fraction of overlap with donor repertoires, and over 95% appeared de novo at the given depth.

The rearranged segments are TRBV7-3 and TRBJ2-2; too little of a D gene remains to name it. The sequence was collected from a male patient aged 60 to 75 who had an allogeneic stem cell transplant, so T cells may come from the graft donor. Some clones in this sample may be carry-over from other donors' samples. Here the sequenced sample was peripheral blood mononuclear cells, taken 30 days after allogeneic stem cell transplant. The CDR3 has the sequence CASSPGNTGELFF. The DNA sequence is as follows: TGTGCCAGCAGCCCAGGGAACACCGGGGAGCTGTTTTTT.